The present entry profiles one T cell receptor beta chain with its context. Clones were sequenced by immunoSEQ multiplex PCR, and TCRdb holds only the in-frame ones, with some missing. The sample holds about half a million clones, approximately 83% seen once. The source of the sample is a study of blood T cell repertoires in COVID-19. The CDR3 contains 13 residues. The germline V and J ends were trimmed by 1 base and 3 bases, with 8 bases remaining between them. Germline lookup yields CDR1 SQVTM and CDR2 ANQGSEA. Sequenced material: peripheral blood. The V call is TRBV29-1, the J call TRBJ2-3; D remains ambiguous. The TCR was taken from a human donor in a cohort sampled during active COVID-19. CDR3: CSVEGSRTDTQYF. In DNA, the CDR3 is TGCAGCGTTGAAGGGTCCAGAACAGATACGCAGTATTTT.